The clone carrying this TCR beta chain was counted a single time. The study ran its PCR with 60 Vbeta and 13 Jbeta primers. Assay: immunoSEQ multiplex PCR; the TCRdb copy retains only in-frame clones and omits some. The sample consists of 90,000 to 95,000 clones, 65% to 85% of them appearing once. The data derive from a study of cytomegalovirus exposure and HLA in healthy donors. CDR1 and CDR2 (germline): GTSNPN, SVGIG (reference sequence). The V end was cut by 3 bases, the J end by 3 bases, with 11 bases between. The CDR3 is made up of 13 amino acids. This clonotype originated in a girl aged 2-10 years in good health and CMV-seropositive. The sample was PBMCs. The V gene is TRBV30, the J gene TRBJ1-1; no clear D gene. In nucleotides, the CDR3 is TGTGCCTGGAGCGAACAGACGGACACTGAAGCTTTCTTT. It yields the protein CAWSEQTDTEAFF.